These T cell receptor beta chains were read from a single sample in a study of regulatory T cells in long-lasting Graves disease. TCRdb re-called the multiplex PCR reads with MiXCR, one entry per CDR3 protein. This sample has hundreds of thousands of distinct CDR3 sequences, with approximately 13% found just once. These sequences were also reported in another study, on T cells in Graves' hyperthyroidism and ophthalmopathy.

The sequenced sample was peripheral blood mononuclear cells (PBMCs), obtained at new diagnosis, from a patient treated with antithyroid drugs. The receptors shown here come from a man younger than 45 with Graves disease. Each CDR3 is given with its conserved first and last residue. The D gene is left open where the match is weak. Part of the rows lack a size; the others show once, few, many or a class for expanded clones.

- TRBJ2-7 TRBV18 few CASSPPRSPYEQYF TGTGCCAGCTCACCACCGAGGAGCCCCTACGAGCAGTACTTC
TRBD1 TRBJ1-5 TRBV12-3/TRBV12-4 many CASSLATGEYQPQHF TGTGCCAGCAGTTTAGCGACAGGGGAGTATCAGCCCCAGCATTTT
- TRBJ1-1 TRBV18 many CASSPRQGKPEAFF TGTGCCAGCTCACCACGCCAGGGTAAGCCTGAAGCTTTCTTT
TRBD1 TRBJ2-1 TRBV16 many CASSRGTGGGNEQFF TGTGCCAGCAGCCGAGGGACAGGGGGAGGCAATGAGCAGTTCTTC
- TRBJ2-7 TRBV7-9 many CASSLGVGGYEQYF TGTGCCAGCAGCTTAGGAGTGGGTGGGTACGAGCAGTACTTC
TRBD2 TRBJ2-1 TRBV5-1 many CASSLPSGVYNEQFF TGCGCCAGCAGCCTCCCTAGCGGGGTATACAATGAGCAGTTCTTC
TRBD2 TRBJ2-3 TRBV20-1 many CSARVAGGGGDTQYF TGCAGTGCTCGTGTAGCGGGAGGCGGGGGAGATACGCAGTATTTT
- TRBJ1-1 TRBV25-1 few CASKGEVEAFF TGTGCCAGCAAGGGGGAGGTCGAAGCTTTCTTT
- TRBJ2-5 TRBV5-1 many CASSSYGALGETQYF TGCGCCAGCAGCTCCTACGGGGCGCTCGGGGAGACCCAGTACTTC
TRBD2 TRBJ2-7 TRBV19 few CASSPRDGGLAGFYEQYF TGTGCCAGTAGTCCCCGGGACGGTGGACTAGCGGGGTTCTACGAGCAGTACTTC
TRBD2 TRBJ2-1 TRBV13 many CASSGTSGGWDEQFF TGTGCCAGCAGCGGTACTAGCGGGGGGTGGGATGAGCAGTTCTTC
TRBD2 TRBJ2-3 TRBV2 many CASPLTSGRGLADTQYF TGTGCCAGCCCTCTGACTAGCGGGAGAGGTTTGGCAGATACGCAGTATTTT
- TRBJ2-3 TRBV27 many CASRGRSIEPTADPDTQYF TGTGCCAGCAGGGGCAGAAGCATTGAACCAACGGCCGACCCAGATACGCAGTATTTT
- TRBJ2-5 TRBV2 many CARGSGVGETQYF TGTGCCAGAGGTAGCGGAGTGGGAGAGACCCAGTACTTC
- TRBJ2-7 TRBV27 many CASSPLHPAADEQYF TGTGCCAGCAGTCCCCTCCACCCTGCGGCTGACGAGCAGTACTTC
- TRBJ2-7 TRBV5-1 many CASSFRDGGSYEQYF TGCGCCAGCAGCTTCCGGGACGGGGGCTCCTACGAGCAGTACTTC
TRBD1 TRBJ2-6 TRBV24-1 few CATSGPRTGYKPGANVLTF TGTGCCACCAGTGGGCCAAGGACAGGATATAAGCCTGGGGCCAACGTCCTGACTTTC
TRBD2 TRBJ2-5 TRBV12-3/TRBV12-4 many CASSPRTSGRAQETQYF TGTGCCAGCAGTCCCCGGACTAGCGGGAGGGCACAAGAGACCCAGTACTTC
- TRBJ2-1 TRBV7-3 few CASSLIPSALYNEQFF TGTGCCAGCAGCTTAATTCCTAGCGCACTCTACAATGAGCAGTTCTTC
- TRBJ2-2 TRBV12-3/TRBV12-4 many CATRRSPLTGELFF TGTGCCACGAGGAGGTCCCCTCTCACCGGGGAGCTGTTTTTT
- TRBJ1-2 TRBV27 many CASSLGGGVDGYTF TGTGCCAGCAGTTTAGGCGGAGGGGTCGATGGCTACACCTTC
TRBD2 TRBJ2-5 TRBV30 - CAWSVGLAGGDQYF TGTGCCTGGAGTGTAGGGCTAGCGGGAGGGGACCAGTACTTC
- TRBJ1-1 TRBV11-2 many CASSFLSGNTEAFF TGTGCCAGCAGCTTTCTCTCAGGGAACACTGAAGCTTTCTTT
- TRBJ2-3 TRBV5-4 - CASSPDTHTDTQYF TGTGCCAGCAGCCCCGACACCCACACAGATACGCAGTATTTT
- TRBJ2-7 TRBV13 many CASSLSGHYEQYF TGTGCCAGCAGCCTGAGCGGGCACTACGAGCAGTACTTC
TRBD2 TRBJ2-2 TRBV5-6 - CASSLVAGGTGELFF TGTGCCAGCAGCTTGGTGGCGGGAGGCACCGGGGAGCTGTTTTTT
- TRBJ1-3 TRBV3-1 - CASSQDLGPPLSGNTIYF TGTGCCAGCAGCCAAGATCTTGGGCCTCCCCTCTCTGGAAACACCATATATTTT
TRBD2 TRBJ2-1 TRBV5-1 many CASSLLKTHSGMAPHNEQFF TGCGCCAGCAGCTTACTAAAAACTCATAGCGGGATGGCCCCACACAATGAGCAGTTCTTC
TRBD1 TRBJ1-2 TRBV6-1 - CASTQTGGYGYTF TGTGCCAGCACCCAGACAGGGGGCTATGGCTACACCTTC
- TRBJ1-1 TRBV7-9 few CASSPGGPGANTEAFF TGTGCCAGCAGTCCCGGCGGTCCAGGGGCGAACACTGAAGCTTTCTTT
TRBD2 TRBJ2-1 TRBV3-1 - CASSQVDAAGEAEQFF TGTGCCAGCAGCCAAGTAGACGCAGCGGGGGAGGCGGAGCAGTTCTTC
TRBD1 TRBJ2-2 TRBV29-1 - CSVSGTGVSGELFF TGCAGCGTTTCCGGGACAGGGGTTTCCGGGGAGCTGTTTTTT
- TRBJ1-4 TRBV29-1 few CSVYTGVKLFF TGCAGCGTTTACACCGGGGTGAAACTGTTTTTT
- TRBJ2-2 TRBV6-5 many CASSYVHQGNTGELFF TGTGCCAGCAGTTATGTCCATCAGGGAAACACCGGGGAGCTGTTTTTT
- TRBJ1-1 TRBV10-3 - CAISASGLNTEAFF TGTGCCATCAGTGCCTCCGGCCTGAACACTGAAGCTTTCTTT
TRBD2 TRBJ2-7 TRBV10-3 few CAISELWAGANYEQYF TGTGCCATCAGTGAGCTCTGGGCGGGAGCTAACTACGAGCAGTACTTC
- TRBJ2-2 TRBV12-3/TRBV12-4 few CASSFETGELFF TGTGCCAGCAGTTTCGAGACCGGGGAGCTGTTTTTT
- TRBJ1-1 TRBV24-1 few CATSDSGAEPEAFF TGTGCCACCAGTGATTCAGGGGCCGAGCCTGAAGCTTTCTTT
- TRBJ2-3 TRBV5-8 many CASTPYTDTQYF TGTGCCAGCACCCCTTACACAGATACGCAGTATTTT
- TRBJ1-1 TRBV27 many CASSLGKNTEAFF TGTGCCAGCAGTTTAGGCAAGAACACTGAAGCTTTCTTT
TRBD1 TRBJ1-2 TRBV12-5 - CASGLGQGSGYTF TGTGCTAGTGGTCTTGGACAGGGATCTGGCTACACCTTC
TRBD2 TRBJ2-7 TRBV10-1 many CASSDTAGGEQYF TGCGCCAGCAGTGATACCGCGGGAGGCGAGCAGTACTTC
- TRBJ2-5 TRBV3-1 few CASSQEPGKETQYF TGTGCCAGCAGCCAAGAGCCGGGAAAGGAGACCCAGTACTTC
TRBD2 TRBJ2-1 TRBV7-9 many CASSLLGGGLAGANEQFF TGTGCCAGCAGCTTATTGGGAGGGGGACTAGCGGGAGCCAATGAGCAGTTCTTC
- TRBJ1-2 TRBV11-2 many CASSLDSTWGGYTF TGTGCCAGCAGCTTAGACAGCACCTGGGGTGGCTACACCTTC
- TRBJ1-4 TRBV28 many CASSLLGKLFF TGTGCCAGCAGTTTGTTGGGAAAACTGTTTTTT
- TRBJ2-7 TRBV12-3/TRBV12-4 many CASSLTHEQYF TGTGCCAGCAGTTTAACCCACGAGCAGTACTTC